This entry concerns a single T cell receptor (beta chain). What antigen it recognizes has not been identified. Base qualities are missing; no much larger clone stands one base away. The CDR3 regions of human TCRbeta chains were analyzed by immunosequencing. Per the source publication's procedure: TCRs in the repertoires were matched against a reference library of SARS-CoV-2-specific TCRs that had been generated with the MIRA antigen-specificity platform. Breadth meant the fraction of unique TCRs that were SARS-CoV-2-associated, whereas depth meant the fraction of total T cells that were SARS-CoV-2-associated. Using the MIRA data, each spike-specific TCR was assigned both to the spike region to which the TCR was reactive and to a CD4 or CD8 class. Log10-transformed breadth and depth values were compared by one-way ANOVA with Sidak's multiple comparisons tests. Sourced from immuneACCESS, this table was stored by TCRdb with only in-frame sequences that have V and J called. A share of the clones is absent; for the studies checked, an unresolved V gene accounts for under half, and the remainder has no known explanation. The V and J calls and clone size come from that table; D and trimming were worked out from the DNA. The sample data list 120,000 or so clones, and approximately 82% of these were observed just once. The ten biggest clones cover 27% of the sample.

The sample's time point label, in plain terms: about 28 days (+/-7) after the second vaccine dose. Because spike-specific TCR depth and breadth did not differ between the two schedules, AZD1222 recipients who got a second dose at roughly 4 weeks were pooled with those who got a second dose at roughly 12 weeks. Vaccinee samples were obtained from the UK trials COV001 and COV002, which included a single-blind randomized controlled phase 2/3 trial of AZD1222 (ChAdOx1 nCoV-19) in healthy adults. Trial participant PBMC samples were collected at day 0 and day 28 after the second dose for TCRbeta chain sequencing. The data are from a study of T cell responses to AZD1222 COVID-19 vaccine (dated by TCRdb to the early 2020s). For context, the study as a whole: TCR sequencing was performed for some 250 trial participants, of whom 200 to 220 were given two doses of AZD1222 and around 26 were given two doses of MenACWY control vaccine. Trial participants were enrolled by age into 18-55, 56-69 and 70-plus year subgroups, with approximately 150, 30 and 60 TCR-sequenced participants respectively. Results the study describes overall, beyond this receptor: A significant rise in spike-specific TCR breadth and depth was observed after two AZD1222 doses relative to day 0 and relative to MenACWY recipients. Participants were mostly white British and included more females than males, and it was suggested by the authors that clonal diversity may have been underestimated. The 56-69-year group was small, and its depth increase did not reach significance, likely because of low power. Conclusions about previously exposed vaccinees were limited because only six AZD1222 recipients were SARS-CoV-2 seropositive at baseline. Nearly half of unique spike-specific TCRs reportedly recognized epitopes outside regions mutated in the B.1.351 and B.1.1.7 variants. Vaccine-associated CD4 TCRs spanned the whole spike protein, with dominant responses in regions 160-218 and 743-854. No day 14 peak-response samples were available, so repertoires were characterized only after the peak T cell response.

Ends trimmed: V by 5 bases, J by 2 bases; bases unmatched to a gene: 5. CDR1 SGHAT and CDR2 FQNNGV were looked up in the germline V gene. CDR3 length: 15 amino acids, cysteine to phenylalanine. Only the CDR3 part of the read is kept: 45 bases, read in frame from the first base. The rearranged segments are TRBV11-2 and TRBJ2-3; 9 junctional bases match TRBD1. Sequencing used peripheral blood, obtained 28 days after the second AZD1222 dose. The sequence derives from an adult who received the AZD1222 COVID-19 vaccine. The CDR3 is CASSPGQGFTDTQYF. The base sequence is TGTGCCAGCAGCCCCGGACAGGGGTTCACAGATACGCAGTATTTT.